What follows are 15 T cell receptor beta chains derived from one specimen sequenced in a study of blood T cell repertoires in COVID-19. Some clones are missing from TCRdb's copy, which holds only in-frame ones; the method was immunoSEQ multiplex PCR. Seen here are some 180,000 clones, 65% to 85% observed once, and the top ten hold roughly a fifth. What was sequenced was peripheral blood. All receptors derive from a woman in her 70s who had recovered from COVID-19.

The CDR3 bases are TGTGCCACAGATCCGACTAGGATGGGCGAGCAGTACTTC. It translates to CATDPTRMGEQYF. This chain uses TRBV7-9 with TRBJ2-7, with a weak D call TRBD2 (6 bases). This CDR3 has 13 amino acids. Germline loops: CDR1 SEHNR, CDR2 FQNEAQ (reference sequence). Trimming stripped 10 bases from V and 6 bases from J, with 19 bases between.

This clone was counted once. The gene calls are TRBV7-9 and TRBJ1-4; a possible D gene is TRBD1 (6 bases). Looked up from germline, CDR1 is SEHNR and CDR2 is FQNEAQ (reference sequence). V lost 6 bases and J lost 8, with 16 bases in between. CDR3 size: 14 residues. CDR3 protein: CASRETGGLEKLFF. CDR3 coding DNA: TGTGCCAGCAGAGAAACCGGGGGGCTCGAAAAACTGTTTTTT.

This chain connects TRBV5-4 to TRBJ2-1, with D possibly matching TRBD2 (5 bases). This CDR3 region has 16 residues. Germline CDR1 SGHNT, CDR2 YYREEE (reference sequence). The V end was cut by 0 bases, the J end by 1 base, with 11 bases between. This chain's CDR3 is CASSLGASRSYNEQFF. The CDR3, as DNA: TGTGCCAGCAGCTTGGGGGCTAGCCGATCCTACAATGAGCAGTTCTTC.

The chain uses TRBV25-1 and TRBJ2-5; D might be TRBD2 (6 bases). Trimming removed 3 bases from V and 5 bases from J, with 16 bases in between. This CDR3 contains 15 residues. Germline V gives CDR1 MGHDK, CDR2 SYGVNS. For the CDR3, the DNA is TGTGCCAGCAGTGATTTGTGGGAGGCAATTGAGACCCAGTACTTC. Translated, it gives CASSDLWEAIETQYF.

About this clone itself: This may come from a read error, since a much larger clone is one base off. The chain has TRBV7-3 and TRBJ2-1, with D possibly being TRBD2 (6 bases). This CDR3 has 13 amino acids. The germline V gene has CDR1 SGHTA and CDR2 FQGTGA. V was pared by 5 bases and J by 4 bases, with 9 bases between. In DNA form, the CDR3 reads TGTGCCAGCAGCCCGGGGGAGTACAATGAGCAGTTCTTC. Translation gives CASSPGEYNEQFF.

The chain uses TRBV7-8 and TRBJ1-5; tentatively, D is TRBD1 (6 bases). Between the trimmed V and J ends, which lost 3 bases and 2 bases, there was a span of 14 bases. The germline CDR1 and CDR2 sequences are SGHVS and FQNEAQ. The CDR3 contains 16 residues. The CDR3, as DNA: TGTGCCAGCAGCTTTGGCAGGGGTATCGGCAATCAGCCCCAGCATTTT. This codes for CASSFGRGIGNQPQHF.

The chain uses TRBV23-1 and TRBJ2-3; 8 bases map to TRBD2. TRBV23-1 is an open reading frame whose function is uncertain. J lost 1 base, V lost 4 bases, and 10 bases had no gene match. CDR3 size: 17 residues. The CDR3 nucleotides read TGCGCCAGCAGTCCACTAGCGGACGACACCCGCACAGATACGCAGTATTTT. It is translated as CASSPLADDTRTDTQYF.

This chain connects TRBV5-1 to TRBJ2-3; D may be TRBD2 (7 bases). V lost 3 bases, J lost 2 bases, and 10 bases lay in between. This CDR3 has 14 amino acids. Per germline, CDR1 SGHRS and CDR2 YFSETQ. The DNA for the CDR3 is TGCGCCAGCAGCTACGCGGGGGCCACAGATACGCAGTATTTT. Translating it yields CASSYAGATDTQYF.

The gene calls are TRBV6-6 and TRBJ1-1; TRBD1 matches at 7 bases. Germline loops: CDR1 MNHNY, CDR2 SVGAGI (reference sequence). The CDR3 spans 15 residues. V lost 2 bases to trimming and J lost 5 bases; unmatched junction nucleotides: 8. This CDR3 is CASSYPGTVGTEAFF. The CDR3 DNA sequence: TGTGCCAGCAGTTACCCGGGGACAGTCGGGACTGAAGCTTTCTTT.

The table lists this clone with a count of one. The chain is built from TRBV2 and TRBJ1-1, with D possibly matching TRBD1 (5 bases). The CDR3 is 12 amino acids. The germline CDR1 and CDR2 sequences are SNHLY and FYNNEI. V was cut by 7 bases and J by 2 bases, with 8 bases left in between. In nucleotides, the CDR3 is TGTGCCAGCAAGCAGGGAAACACTGAAGCTTTCTTT. It specifies CASKQGNTEAFF.

The chain couples TRBV18 to TRBJ1-6; D uncertain. The V and J ends lost 3 bases and 5 bases respectively, with 11 bases between them. The CDR3 is made up of 15 amino acids. CDR1 and CDR2 (germline): KGHSH, LQKENI. This chain's CDR3 is CASSPAASDNSPLHF. CDR3 coding DNA: TGTGCCAGCTCACCCGCGGCGTCCGATAATTCACCCCTCCACTTT.

The V call is TRBV2, the J call TRBJ2-1, with TRBD1 matching over 7 bases. This CDR3 contains 14 residues. The ends lost 3 bases at V and 4 bases at J; junction bases unmatched: 3. CDR1 and CDR2 (germline): SNHLY, FYNNEI. Here the CDR3 DNA reads TGTGCCAGCAGTGACGGGACAGTATACAATGAGCAGTTCTTC. Protein product: CASSDGTVYNEQFF.

V is TRBV29-1 and J is TRBJ2-1; D possibly corresponds to TRBD1 (6 bases). V shed 4 bases and J shed 3 bases, with 10 bases lying between them. The CDR3 runs 13 residues. CDR1 SQVTM and CDR2 ANQGSEA come from the germline V gene. In DNA form, the CDR3 reads TGCAGCGTTGGAGGCAGGGGCTACAATGAGCAGTTCTTC. Encoded protein: CSVGGRGYNEQFF.

The rearrangement uses TRBV19 and TRBJ1-1; 8 bases match TRBD1. CDR3 length: 14 residues. Germline CDR1 is LNHDA and CDR2 is SQIVND (reference sequence). V trimming: 7 bases; J trimming: 4 bases; junction bases outside the gene matches: 8. The CDR3 is CASTKDRAGTEAFF. CDR3 in DNA: TGTGCCAGTACCAAGGACAGGGCGGGCACTGAAGCTTTCTTT.

The chain employs TRBV2 and TRBJ2-2; the match to TRBD2 covers 7 bases. J was trimmed by 7 bases and V by 6 bases; bases with no gene match: 8. The CDR3 is 14 residues long. Germline CDR1 reads SNHLY; CDR2 reads FYNNEI. As DNA, the CDR3 is TGTGCCAGCAGGGCCGGACTAGGGAGCGGGGAGCTGTTTTTT. The encoded protein is CASRAGLGSGELFF.